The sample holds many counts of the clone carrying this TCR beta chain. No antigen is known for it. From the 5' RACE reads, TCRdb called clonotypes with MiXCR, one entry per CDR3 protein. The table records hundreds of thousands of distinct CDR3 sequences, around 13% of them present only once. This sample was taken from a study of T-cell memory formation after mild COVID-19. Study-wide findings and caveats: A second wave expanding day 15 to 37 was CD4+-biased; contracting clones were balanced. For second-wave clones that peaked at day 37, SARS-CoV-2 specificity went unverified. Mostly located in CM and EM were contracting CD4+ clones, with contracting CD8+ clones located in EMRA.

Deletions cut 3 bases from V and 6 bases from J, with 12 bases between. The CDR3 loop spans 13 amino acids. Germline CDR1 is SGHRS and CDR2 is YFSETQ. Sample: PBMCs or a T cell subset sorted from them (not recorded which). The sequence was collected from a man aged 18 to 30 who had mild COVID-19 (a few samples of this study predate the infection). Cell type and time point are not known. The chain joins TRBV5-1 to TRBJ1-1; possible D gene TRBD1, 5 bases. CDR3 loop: CASSSVGDAEAFF. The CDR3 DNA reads TGCGCCAGCAGCTCGGTAGGGGATGCTGAAGCTTTCTTT.